These T cell receptor beta chains were read from a single sample in a study of human T cells and chemical hapten exposure. TCRdb passed the RACE reads through MiXCR, listing each CDR3 protein once. The sample has just under 350,000 distinct CDR3 sequences; 6% to 8.5% are singletons. Sequenced material: whole blood, taken in connection with sensitization to the hapten diphenylcyclopropenone (DPC). These receptors were obtained from a woman aged 18-29 years with alopecia areata. Some clones in this sample may be carry-over from other donors' samples. The CDR3 runs from the conserved cysteine through the conserved F or W. The D gene is left open where the match is weak. Only part of the rows carry a size: once, few, many, or a class if the clone is expanded.

length: 16; V: TRBV7-8; D: TRBD2; size: many; J: TRBJ2-7; CDR3: CASSLGWRGTNYEQYF; DNA: TGTGCCAGCAGCTTAGGTTGGCGGGGGACGAATTACGAGCAGTACTTC
length: 15; V: TRBV6-2/TRBV6-3; D: TRBD2; size: .; J: TRBJ2-7; CDR3: CASSSGLAGAYEQYF; DNA: TGTGCCAGCAGTTCCGGACTAGCGGGAGCCTACGAGCAGTACTTC
length: 16; V: TRBV28; D: TRBD1; size: many; J: TRBJ2-6; CDR3: CASFGQGFSGANVLTF; DNA: TGTGCCAGCTTTGGACAGGGCTTCTCTGGGGCCAACGTCCTGACTTTC
length: 11; V: TRBV29-1; D: TRBD1; size: .; J: TRBJ2-1; CDR3: CSVDRVNEQFF; DNA: TGCAGCGTGGACAGGGTCAATGAGCAGTTCTTC
length: 16; V: TRBV12-3/TRBV12-4; D: .; size: few; J: TRBJ2-4; CDR3: CASRRDGGLAKNIQYF; DNA: TGTGCCAGCAGGCGGGACGGGGGTTTAGCCAAAAACATTCAGTACTTC
length: 14; V: TRBV6-6; D: TRBD2; size: many; J: TRBJ2-3; CDR3: CASNLAASTDTQYF; DNA: TGTGCCAGCAATCTAGCGGCCTCCACAGATACGCAGTATTTT
length: 15; V: TRBV5-1; D: TRBD1; size: .; J: TRBJ1-1; CDR3: CASSRGWGQRHEAFF; DNA: TGCGCCAGCAGCCGAGGTTGGGGACAGCGTCATGAAGCTTTCTTT
length: 15; V: TRBV4-3; D: TRBD2; size: few; J: TRBJ2-1; CDR3: CASSHGGGRYNEQFF; DNA: TGCGCCAGCAGCCACGGCGGGGGGCGGTACAATGAGCAGTTCTTC
length: 15; V: TRBV5-1; D: .; size: .; J: TRBJ2-3; CDR3: CASSPGTRYTDTQYF; DNA: TGCGCCAGCAGCCCCGGGACGCGGTACACAGATACGCAGTATTTT
length: 16; V: TRBV27; D: .; size: .; J: TRBJ1-4; CDR3: CASKTFSRQSNEKLFF; DNA: TGTGCCAGCAAAACCTTCAGTCGGCAGAGTAATGAAAAACTGTTTTTT
length: 16; V: TRBV6-1; D: TRBD1; size: many; J: TRBJ2-2; CDR3: CASSEDAGGTAGELFF; DNA: TGTGCCAGCAGTGAAGACGCAGGGGGTACAGCCGGGGAGCTGTTTTTT
length: 15; V: TRBV7-2; D: .; size: .; J: TRBJ2-5; CDR3: CASSPPSWGEETQYF; DNA: TGTGCCAGCAGCCCACCGTCCTGGGGTGAAGAGACCCAGTACTTC
length: 13; V: TRBV20-1; D: .; size: .; J: TRBJ2-7; CDR3: CSARGGLFYEQYF; DNA: TGCAGTGCTAGGGGCGGACTTTTCTACGAGCAGTACTTC
length: 14; V: TRBV4-2; D: .; size: few; J: TRBJ1-1; CDR3: CASSQSPDRTEAFF; DNA: TGTGCCAGCAGCCAAAGTCCGGATCGGACTGAAGCTTTCTTT
length: 17; V: TRBV9; D: TRBD2; size: many; J: TRBJ2-3; CDR3: CASSVDGAGSHTDTQYF; DNA: TGTGCCAGCAGCGTAGATGGAGCGGGGAGCCACACAGATACGCAGTATTTT
length: 16; V: TRBV7-2; D: .; size: few; J: TRBJ1-6; CDR3: CASSPDGRDYNSPLHF; DNA: TGTGCCAGCAGCCCCGACGGCCGGGATTATAATTCACCCCTCCACTTT
length: 14; V: TRBV12-3/TRBV12-4; D: .; size: many; J: TRBJ1-1; CDR3: CASRHDRRLGEAFF; DNA: TGTGCCAGCAGGCACGATCGAAGGCTGGGTGAAGCTTTCTTT
length: 13; V: TRBV29-1; D: .; size: few; J: TRBJ1-4; CDR3: CGFFGGINEKLFF; DNA: TGCGGGTTTTTCGGAGGGATTAATGAAAAACTGTTTTTT
length: 16; V: TRBV12-3/TRBV12-4; D: TRBD2; size: few; J: TRBJ2-4; CDR3: CASSFPSGGVQNIQYF; DNA: TGTGCCAGCAGTTTCCCTAGCGGGGGGGTTCAAAACATTCAGTACTTC
length: 15; V: TRBV4-3; D: TRBD1; size: many; J: TRBJ2-7; CDR3: CASSHDRDSSYEQYF; DNA: TGCGCCAGCAGTCATGACCGGGACAGCTCCTACGAGCAGTACTTC
length: 14; V: TRBV10-3; D: .; size: .; J: TRBJ1-2; CDR3: CAISAPGTDYGYTF; DNA: TGTGCCATCAGTGCTCCGGGAACAGACTATGGCTACACCTTC
length: 15; V: TRBV20-1; D: TRBD1; size: .; J: TRBJ2-7; CDR3: CSARDSGQGNYEQYF; DNA: TGCAGTGCTAGAGATTCTGGACAGGGGAACTACGAGCAGTACTTC
length: 14; V: TRBV12-3/TRBV12-4; D: TRBD1; size: few; J: TRBJ2-2; CDR3: CANLGQANTGELFF; DNA: TGTGCCAACCTGGGACAGGCGAACACCGGGGAGCTGTTTTTT
length: 17; V: TRBV2; D: TRBD2; size: many; J: TRBJ2-1; CDR3: CASSPGTSGGALNEQFF; DNA: TGTGCCAGCAGTCCCGGGACTAGCGGGGGGGCCTTGAATGAGCAGTTCTTC
length: 15; V: TRBV4-3; D: .; size: few; J: TRBJ1-6; CDR3: CASSQGAGYNSPLHF; DNA: TGCGCCAGCAGCCAAGGGGCAGGGTATAATTCACCCCTCCACTTT
length: 14; V: TRBV12-3/TRBV12-4; D: .; size: .; J: TRBJ1-4; CDR3: CASRASVANEKLFF; DNA: TGTGCCAGCAGGGCGTCGGTAGCTAATGAAAAACTGTTTTTT
length: 14; V: TRBV14; D: .; size: few; J: TRBJ1-1; CDR3: CASSTPAGSTEAFF; DNA: TGTGCCAGCAGCACCCCCGCAGGGTCCACTGAAGCTTTCTTT
length: 16; V: TRBV3-1; D: .; size: few; J: TRBJ2-3; CDR3: CASSQGDNWGTDTQYF; DNA: TGTGCCAGCAGCCAAGGTGACAATTGGGGCACAGATACGCAGTATTTT
length: 14; V: TRBV6-6; D: .; size: .; J: TRBJ2-3; CDR3: CASSRPGNADTQYF; DNA: TGTGCCAGCAGCCGGCCGGGGAACGCAGATACGCAGTATTTT
length: 16; V: TRBV5-4; D: .; size: few; J: TRBJ1-1; CDR3: CASSFVVGGRNTEAFF; DNA: TGTGCCAGCAGCTTCGTGGTAGGGGGGCGGAACACTGAAGCTTTCTTT
length: 13; V: TRBV20-1; D: .; size: few; J: TRBJ2-3; CDR3: CSAPDLTGDTQYF; DNA: TGCAGTGCCCCAGACTTGACTGGAGATACGCAGTATTTT
length: 13; V: TRBV6-1; D: .; size: .; J: TRBJ2-7; CDR3: CASSVRPSYEQYF; DNA: TGTGCCAGCAGTGTCAGGCCCTCCTACGAGCAGTACTTC
length: 14; V: TRBV7-3; D: .; size: many; J: TRBJ2-5; CDR3: CASSLGGYQETQYF; DNA: TGTGCCAGCAGCTTAGGAGGGTACCAAGAGACCCAGTACTTC
length: 14; V: TRBV12-3/TRBV12-4; D: .; size: many; J: TRBJ1-2; CDR3: CASRPVESGNGYTF; DNA: TGTGCCAGCAGGCCTGTTGAATCAGGAAATGGCTACACCTTC
length: 13; V: TRBV29-1; D: .; size: many; J: TRBJ2-7; CDR3: CSVDVGYQDEQYF; DNA: TGCAGCGTTGATGTAGGGTATCAGGACGAGCAGTACTTC
length: 16; V: TRBV4-2; D: .; size: few; J: TRBJ2-1; CDR3: CASSQIRQSTAHEQFF; DNA: TGTGCCAGCAGCCAAATTAGACAGTCCACCGCCCATGAGCAGTTCTTC
length: 13; V: TRBV5-6; D: .; size: few; J: TRBJ1-2; CDR3: CASSLGYGDGYTF; DNA: TGTGCCAGCAGCTTGGGTTACGGGGACGGCTACACCTTC
length: 15; V: TRBV5-4; D: .; size: .; J: TRBJ2-2; CDR3: CASKNGGGHTGELFF; DNA: TGTGCCAGCAAAAATGGCGGGGGCCATACCGGGGAGCTGTTTTTT
length: 10; V: TRBV7-9; D: .; size: many; J: TRBJ1-1; CDR3: CASSFHEAFF; DNA: TGTGCCAGCAGCTTTCATGAAGCTTTCTTT
length: 14; V: TRBV20-1; D: TRBD2; size: .; J: TRBJ2-7; CDR3: CSARATSGGTEQYF; DNA: TGCAGTGCTAGAGCAACTAGCGGGGGAACCGAGCAGTACTTC
length: 15; V: TRBV11-2; D: TRBD1; size: few; J: TRBJ2-3; CDR3: CASSRTGLRADTQYF; DNA: TGTGCCAGCAGCCGGACAGGGCTTAGGGCAGATACGCAGTATTTT
length: 16; V: TRBV7-2; D: .; size: .; J: TRBJ2-2; CDR3: CASSLEAESNTGELFF; DNA: TGTGCCAGCAGCTTAGAGGCAGAGTCGAACACCGGGGAGCTGTTTTTT
length: 15; V: TRBV4-3; D: TRBD2; size: many; J: TRBJ2-7; CDR3: CASSLTSGGSYEQYF; DNA: TGCGCCAGCAGCCTGACTAGCGGGGGTTCCTACGAGCAGTACTTC
length: 15; V: TRBV7-2; D: TRBD2; size: few; J: TRBJ2-1; CDR3: CASSLEGLDGNEQFF; DNA: TGTGCCAGCAGCTTAGAGGGACTAGATGGGAATGAGCAGTTCTTC
length: 16; V: TRBV5-1; D: TRBD2; size: .; J: TRBJ2-5; CDR3: CASSLGTSPGQETQYF; DNA: TGCGCCAGCAGCTTGGGGACTAGCCCCGGACAAGAGACCCAGTACTTC
length: 18; V: TRBV6-2/TRBV6-3; D: .; size: .; J: TRBJ2-6; CDR3: CASSYSWARLSVANVLTF; DNA: TGTGCCAGCAGTTACTCGTGGGCCCGCCTTTCAGTGGCCAACGTCCTGACTTTC
length: 15; V: TRBV5-1; D: .; size: few; J: TRBJ1-3; CDR3: CASSTRGASGNTIYF; DNA: TGCGCCAGCAGCACCCGGGGGGCCTCTGGAAACACCATATATTTT
length: 14; V: TRBV2; D: TRBD1; size: few; J: TRBJ1-1; CDR3: CASSPDRADTEAFF; DNA: TGTGCCAGCAGCCCGGACAGGGCGGACACTGAAGCTTTCTTT
length: 15; V: TRBV15; D: .; size: .; J: TRBJ1-1; CDR3: CATSKFDSRNTEAFF; DNA: TGTGCCACCAGCAAGTTCGACAGTCGGAACACTGAAGCTTTCTTT
length: 15; V: TRBV6-5; D: TRBD1; size: .; J: TRBJ1-2; CDR3: CASSSPGQGGYGYTF; DNA: TGTGCCAGCAGTTCGCCGGGACAGGGAGGCTATGGCTACACCTTC
length: 15; V: TRBV18; D: TRBD2; size: many; J: TRBJ2-7; CDR3: CASSRSSGLSYEQYF; DNA: TGTGCCAGCTCACGCTCTAGCGGGCTATCCTACGAGCAGTACTTC
length: 17; V: TRBV28; D: .; size: few; J: TRBJ1-3; CDR3: CASSLWEGREEGNTIYF; DNA: TGTGCCAGCAGTTTATGGGAGGGCAGAGAAGAAGGAAACACCATATATTTT
length: 15; V: TRBV27; D: .; size: many; J: TRBJ2-7; CDR3: CASSLLTGPLAEQYF; DNA: TGTGCCAGCAGTTTATTGACGGGACCCCTGGCTGAGCAGTACTTC
length: 17; V: TRBV20-1; D: .; size: few; J: TRBJ2-6; CDR3: CSASRPLTSSGANVLTF; DNA: TGCAGTGCTAGCCGCCCCTTGACCTCCTCTGGGGCCAACGTCCTGACTTTC
length: 17; V: TRBV5-1; D: TRBD1; size: few; J: TRBJ1-4; CDR3: CASSFGQGAGTNEKLFF; DNA: TGCGCCAGCAGCTTTGGACAGGGGGCCGGGACTAATGAAAAACTGTTTTTT
length: 14; V: TRBV4-2; D: TRBD1; size: few; J: TRBJ1-1; CDR3: CASSPQSRTGGAFF; DNA: TGTGCCAGCAGCCCACAATCCCGGACAGGGGGAGCTTTCTTT